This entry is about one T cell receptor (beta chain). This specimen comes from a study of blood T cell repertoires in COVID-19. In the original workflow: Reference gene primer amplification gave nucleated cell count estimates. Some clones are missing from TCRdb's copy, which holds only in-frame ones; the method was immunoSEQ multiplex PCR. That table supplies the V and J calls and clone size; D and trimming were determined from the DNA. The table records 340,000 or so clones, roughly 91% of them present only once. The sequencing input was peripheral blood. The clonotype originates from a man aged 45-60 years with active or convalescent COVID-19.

DNA of the CDR3: TGTGCCAGCAGCGGCAGTGAAGACCCGGGACAGGGGGCTCGTGGCTACACCTTC. Amino acids: CASSGSEDPGQGARGYTF. The chain joins TRBV2 to TRBJ1-2; 12 nucleotides agree with TRBD1. Looked up from germline, CDR1 is SNHLY and CDR2 is FYNNEI. V trimming: 6 bases; J trimming: 7 bases; junction bases outside the gene matches: 18. This CDR3 region has 18 residues.